The present entry profiles one TCR beta chain with its context. Its antigen is unknown. These data originate in a study of cytomegalovirus exposure and HLA in healthy donors. Study-wide findings and caveats: According to reports, the classifier identified cytomegalovirus status with high specificity and sensitivity.

In the PCR, 60 Vbeta and 13 Jbeta primers were used. Clones were read by immunoSEQ multiplex PCR, and TCRdb kept only the in-frame ones, dropping some. The sample holds 150,000 to 200,000 clones, around 82% seen once. The CDR3 sequence is 14 residues long. Per the germline V gene, CDR1 is MGHRA and CDR2 is YSYEKL. V trimming: 4 bases; J trimming: 9 bases; junction bases outside the gene matches: 5. This TCR was sampled from a man aged 18 to 29 in good health and CMV-seronegative. The chain has TRBV4-1 and TRBJ2-2, with 10 bases identical to TRBD2. The sample taken for sequencing was PBMCs. The CDR3 loop reads CASSLLAGDRELFF. CDR3 nucleotide sequence: TGCGCCAGCAGCCTCCTAGCGGGAGATAGGGAGCTGTTTTTT.